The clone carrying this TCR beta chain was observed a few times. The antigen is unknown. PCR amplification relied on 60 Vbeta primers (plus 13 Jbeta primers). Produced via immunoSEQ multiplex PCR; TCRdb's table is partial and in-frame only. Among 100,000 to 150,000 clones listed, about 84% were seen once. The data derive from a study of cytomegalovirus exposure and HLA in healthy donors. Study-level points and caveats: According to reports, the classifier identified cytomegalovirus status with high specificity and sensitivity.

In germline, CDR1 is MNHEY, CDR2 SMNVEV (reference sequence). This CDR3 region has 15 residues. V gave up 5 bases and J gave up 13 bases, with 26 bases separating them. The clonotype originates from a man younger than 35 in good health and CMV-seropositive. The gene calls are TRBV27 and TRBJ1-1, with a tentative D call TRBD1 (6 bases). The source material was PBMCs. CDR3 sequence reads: CASSQRRGPPGLVFF. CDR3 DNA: TGTGCCAGCAGTCAACGCAGGGGTCCCCCTGGATTGGTTTTCTTT.